The source of this T cell receptor beta chain is a study of blood T cell repertoires in COVID-19. Study overall: Some COVID-19 samples were acute and others convalescent; all came from the United States, Italy and Spain. The cDNA or gDNA used as material had been derived from T cells, B-cell-depleted T cells, or PBMCs.

This CDR3 spans 13 amino acids. Trimming removed 6 bases from V and 0 bases from J, with 9 bases in between. Germline CDR1 is MDHEN and CDR2 is SYDVKM. The cohort comprised adults aged roughly 18 to 95 years residing in approximately 22 US areas. Cohorts were based on clinical histories the participants reported. TCRdb's copy holds only in-frame clones and misses some; the assay was immunoSEQ multiplex PCR. The table has about 250,000 clones, around 90% seen once. Material for sequencing was PBMCs or T cells enriched from blood (not recorded which). This chain links TRBV28 with TRBJ2-7; tentative D call: TRBD1 (5 bases). This TCR was recovered from a woman aged 50 to 65 who had recovered from COVID-19. CDR3 residues: CASRYDSSYEQYF. The CDR3 DNA is TGTGCCAGCAGGTACGACAGCTCCTACGAGCAGTACTTC. The complete variable domain, with remaining parts taken from reference TRBV28 and TRBJ2-7, reads DVKVTQSSRYLVKRTGEKVFLECVQDMDHENMFWYRQDPGLGLRLIYFSYDVKMKEKGDIPEGYSVSREKKERFSLILESASTNQTSMYLCASRYDSSYEQYFGPGTRLTVT.